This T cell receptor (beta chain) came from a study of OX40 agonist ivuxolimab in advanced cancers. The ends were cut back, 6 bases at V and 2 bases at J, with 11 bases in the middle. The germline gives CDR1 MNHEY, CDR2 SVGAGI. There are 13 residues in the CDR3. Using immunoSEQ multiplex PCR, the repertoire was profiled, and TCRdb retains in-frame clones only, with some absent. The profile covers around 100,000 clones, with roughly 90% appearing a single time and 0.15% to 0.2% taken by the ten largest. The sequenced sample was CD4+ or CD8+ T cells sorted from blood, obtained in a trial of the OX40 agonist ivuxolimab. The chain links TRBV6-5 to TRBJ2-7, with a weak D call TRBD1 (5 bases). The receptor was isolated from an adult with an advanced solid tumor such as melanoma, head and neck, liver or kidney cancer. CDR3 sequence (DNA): TGTGCCAGCAGCCGAAGGGGAACCTACGAGCAGTACTTC. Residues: CASSRRGTYEQYF.